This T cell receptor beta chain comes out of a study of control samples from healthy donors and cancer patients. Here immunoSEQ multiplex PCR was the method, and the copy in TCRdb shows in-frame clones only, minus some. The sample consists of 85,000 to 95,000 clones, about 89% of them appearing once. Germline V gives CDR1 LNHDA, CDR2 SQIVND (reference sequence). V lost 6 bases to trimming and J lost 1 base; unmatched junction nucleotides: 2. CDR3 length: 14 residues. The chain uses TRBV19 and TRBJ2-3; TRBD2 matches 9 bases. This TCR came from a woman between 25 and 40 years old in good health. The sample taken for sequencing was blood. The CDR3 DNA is TGTGCCAGTAGGACTAGCGGACGCACAGATACGCAGTATTTT. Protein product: CASRTSGRTDTQYF.